This T cell receptor (beta chain) was captured by sequencing in a study of CD8+CD57+ T cells in acquired aplastic anemia (dated by TCRdb to the late 2010s). Turning to the overall study: On average, sorted CD4+ and CD8+ cells yielded around 3.5 ug of extracted DNA, with a range of about 0.19 to 30 ug. An average of approximately 9.8 million reads for CD4+ cells and under 12 million reads for CD8+ cells was obtained from healthy donor samples.

Summary of the overall study and its limitations: Roughly 30 CD8+ CDR3 sequences were shared between patients and controls but appeared highly expressed in patients and within their immunodominant clones. No significant difference in CD8+ Simpson's diversity was found between patients and healthy controls (P=0.060).

This clonotype was recorded many times. Its specific antigen is unknown. No much larger clonotype is one base removed from it; base qualities were not supplied. Inclusive of the bounding cysteine and phenylalanine, the CDR3 is 15 residues long. Only CDR3 DNA is held: 45 bases, read in frame from base 1. As encoded in the germline V gene (reference sequence), CDR1 is DFQATT while CDR2 is SNEGSKA. V lost 2 bases and J lost 2 bases; the stretch between them is 15 bases long. The study deep-sequenced TCR repertoires of sorted CD4+ and CD8+ blood T cells from severe aplastic anemia patients and healthy subjects. Ficoll-Paque density gradient centrifugation was used to isolate peripheral blood mononuclear cells. Before DNA was extracted, CD4+ and CD8+ T cells were sorted using either FACS or magnetic beads. Profiling of TCR beta VDJ combinations and CDR3 sequences used genomic DNA as the template. An Illumina HiSeq 2000 was the platform used for TCR repertoire sequencing. The paper's processing steps were these. TRBV/TRBJ rearrangement plots, CDR3 size and DJ length profiles, and Simpson's diversity index were used to assess repertoires. The most abundant DNA sequence in the deep sequencing data was taken as the immunodominant clone. CDR3 amino acid sequences were checked for sharing across subjects and were also compared against the VDJdb database and published repertoires. Using fastp at Q25 and MiXCR, TCRdb reprocessed the public reads and kept productive beta chains. Each record represents a unique CDR3 protein, reported with the most common genes and DNA among its rows. TCRdb assigned the V and J calls; the authors' analysis was not used. The sample profile shows about 210,000 distinct CDR3 sequences; approximately 35% of them were found once. Roughly 1.1% of the sample is in the top ten clones.

The TCR was taken from a human donor in good health, serving as a control. What was sequenced was sorted CD4+, CD8+, or CD8+CD57+ T cells (not recorded which) from PBMCs. The V and J segments used are TRBV20-1 and TRBJ2-5, with the D gene not clear enough to name. The DNA sequence is given as TGCAGTGCTAGATACGGGCAGGCCGTACAAGAGACCCAGTACTTC. Translated, it gives CSARYGQAVQETQYF.